This section outlines one TCR beta chain sequence together with its context. Its antigen is unknown. With 60 Vbeta and 13 Jbeta primers, the PCR was carried out. Using immunoSEQ multiplex PCR, the repertoire was profiled, and TCRdb retains in-frame clones only, with some absent. The profile shows under 200,000 clones, roughly 85% of them singletons. The sample comes from a study of cytomegalovirus exposure and HLA in healthy donors. The overall study: Sequencing of around 200 million T cells in an earlier analysis found more than 100 million unique TCR beta sequences. Of about 400 genotyped donors, roughly 80% clustered with self-reported Caucasian donors.

CDR1 and CDR2 (germline): SGHVS, FQNEAQ. The CDR3 loop spans 17 amino acids. J lost 5 bases, V lost 5 bases, and 16 bases had no gene match. Study outcomes and limitations: The study put 150 to 200 TCR beta chains on its list as cytomegalovirus-associated. Accounts indicate the classifier identified cytomegalovirus status with strong specificity and sensitivity.

The chain links TRBV7-8 to TRBJ1-2; 8 bases map to TRBD1. The sample comprised PBMCs. This sequence was found in a woman in her twenties or thirties in good health and CMV-seronegative. The CDR3 DNA reads as TGTGCCAGCAGCGAGACCGCAGGGGGCCCTAACTTATATGGCTACACCTTC. It is translated as CASSETAGGPNLYGYTF.